The next 20 T cell receptor beta chains were all read from a single sample in a study of cytotoxic CD8 clonotypes in ibrutinib-treated CLL. The assay was immunoSEQ multiplex PCR, and TCRdb's table has in-frame clones only and misses some. The sample records 50,000 to 70,000 clones, 54% being singletons. Sequenced material: PBMCs, taken at disease progression, from a patient treated with ibrutinib. Receptor source: a human donor with chronic lymphocytic leukemia.

V gene TRBV6-5 combines with J gene TRBJ2-2; 10 positions agree with TRBD1. The germline CDR1 and CDR2 sequences are MNHEY and SVGAGI. The J segment lost 6 bases and the V segment lost 2 bases, leaving 6 bases of the junction unmatched. CDR3 length equals 16 residues. CDR3 sequence reads: CASSYGGTGVAGELFF. The CDR3 nucleotides read TGTGCCAGCAGTTACGGGGGGACAGGGGTTGCCGGGGAGCTGTTTTTT.

This clone was observed at least ten times. The chain combines TRBV21-1 with TRBJ1-5. TRBV21-1 is reported as a pseudogene. The CDR3 extends over 16 amino acids. This CDR3 reads CASSKGRGRSIQPQHF. The CDR3 DNA is TGTGCCAGCAGCAAAGGTCGTGGAAGAAGCATTCAGCCCCAGCATTTT.

The rearrangement links TRBV28 to TRBJ2-1; 8 bases map to TRBD1. J lost 8 bases, V lost 6 bases, and 6 bases had no gene match. Germline assignment: CDR1 MDHEN and CDR2 SYDVKM. This CDR3 has 13 residues. Written as DNA, the CDR3 is TGTGCCAGCAGCACAGGGGGGAGGCATGAGCAGTTCTTC. Residues: CASSTGGRHEQFF.

V and J are TRBV10-3 and TRBJ1-2; unclear D gene. The CDR3 is 14 residues long. Trimming shortened V by 4 bases and J by 0 bases, and 9 bases separated the two germline ends. CDR1 and CDR2 from the germline V gene are ENHRY and SYGVKD. In DNA form, the CDR3 reads TGTGCCATCAGTGTCGGGCAGACTAACTATGGCTACACCTTC. It is translated as CAISVGQTNYGYTF.

The chain carries TRBV27 and TRBJ2-5; TRBD2 aligns across 8 bases. Losses at the gene ends were 5 bases for V and 5 bases for J; bases not matched to a gene: 10. The CDR3 covers 15 residues. Germline lookup yields CDR1 MNHEY and CDR2 SMNVEV (reference sequence). The CDR3 coding sequence is TGTGCCAGCAGTCCCCGTTTTCCTAGCGGGGAGACCCAGTACTTC. It encodes CASSPRFPSGETQYF.

This chain connects TRBV6-5 to TRBJ1-4; possibly TRBD1 for D (6 bases). The CDR3 runs 11 residues. Looked up from germline, CDR1 is MNHEY and CDR2 is SVGAGI. The ends were cut back, 6 bases at V and 8 bases at J, with 7 bases in the middle. This CDR3 is CASSRGEKLFF. CDR3 nucleotide sequence: TGTGCCAGCAGCAGGGGAGAAAAACTGTTTTTT.

The chain has TRBV2 and TRBJ1-1; possibly TRBD1 for D (5 bases). V was trimmed by 8 bases and J by 5 bases, leaving 18 bases between them. From germline, CDR1 is SNHLY and CDR2 FYNNEI. There are 14 residues in the CDR3. Here the CDR3 reads CASPPPGGGTEAFF. DNA of the CDR3: TGTGCCAGCCCTCCGCCGGGGGGTGGGACTGAAGCTTTCTTT.

A single count supports this clone. The chain links TRBV9 to TRBJ2-2; 8 bases agree with TRBD1. This CDR3 region has 15 residues. The J segment lost 9 bases and the V segment lost 0 bases, leaving 7 bases of the junction unmatched. CDR1 is SGDLS, CDR2 YYNGEE, per germline. CDR3 DNA sequence: TGTGCCAGCAGCGTAGATTCAGGGGGCATGAGGGAGCTGTTTTTT. Its protein is CASSVDSGGMRELFF.

On this clone itself: In the same sample, other DNA sequences code for this CDR3. The rearrangement uses TRBV7-6 and TRBJ2-2; D is undetermined. The CDR3 totals 12 residues. The V gene's germline CDR1 is SGHVS and CDR2 FNYEAQ. Trimming removed 4 bases at V and 7 bases at J, with 7 bases between. CDR3 nucleotide sequence: TGTGCCAGCAGCTCGGATTTCGGGGAGCTGTTTTTT. Its protein product is CASSSDFGELFF.

The table lists this clone with a few counts. The chain carries TRBV2 and TRBJ2-3, with D perhaps matching TRBD1 (6 bases). The germline V gene encodes CDR1 SNHLY and CDR2 FYNNEI. Trimming took 0 bases from V and 10 from J, leaving 11 bases between them. The CDR3 contains 13 residues. CDR3 amino acids: CASSEAGQRAQYF. CDR3 nucleotide sequence: TGTGCCAGCAGTGAAGCTGGACAGAGGGCGCAGTATTTT.

This chain connects TRBV7-9 to TRBJ1-2; no clear D. From germline, CDR1 is SEHNR and CDR2 FQNEAQ (reference sequence). V gave up 4 bases and J gave up 9 bases, with 18 bases separating them. The CDR3 length is 14 residues. CDR3 loop: CASSSPEGPTSYTF. CDR3 coding DNA: TGTGCCAGCAGCTCCCCGGAGGGCCCTACTAGCTACACCTTC. Full variable domain (rest looked up from reference TRBV7-9 and TRBJ1-2): DTGVSQNPRHKITKRGQNVTFRCDPISEHNRLYWYRQTLGQGPEFLTYFQNEAQLEKSRLLSDRFSAERPKGSFSTLEIQRTEQGDSAMYLCASSSPEGPTSYTFGSGTRLTVV.

The chain has TRBV4-1 and TRBJ2-2, with no clear D. Germline CDR1 and CDR2: MGHRA and YSYEKL. V shed 2 bases and J shed 4 bases, with 11 bases lying between them. This CDR3 is built from 15 residues. The CDR3 loop is CASSQWAESTGELFF. The CDR3 nucleotides are TGCGCCAGCAGCCAATGGGCCGAGAGCACCGGGGAGCTGTTTTTT.

This clone was picked up one time. J is TRBJ1-3 and V is TRBV30; no definite D call. V was shortened by 4 bases and J by 1 base, with 14 bases between the two germline ends. The CDR3 covers 15 residues. CDR1 GTSNPN and CDR2 SVGIG come from the germline V gene (reference sequence). The CDR3 protein is CAWNSNGWSGNTIYF. CDR3 in DNA: TGTGCCTGGAACTCCAATGGATGGTCTGGAAACACCATATATTTT.

This clone was picked up one time. The V gene is TRBV5-1, the J gene TRBJ1-2, with TRBD1 matching over 7 bases. CDR3 size: 13 residues. V was pared by 4 bases and J by 7 bases, with 7 bases of the junction left unmatched. Per germline, CDR1 SGHRS and CDR2 YFSETQ. The CDR3, as DNA: TGCGCCAGCAGCGAACAGGGGACGGGTGGCTACACCTTC. Residues: CASSEQGTGGYTF.

CDR3 residues: CASSLGTSGDTYYNEQFF. The CDR3 DNA sequence: TGTGCCAGCAGCTTAGGGACTAGCGGGGACACATACTACAATGAGCAGTTCTTC. The gene calls are TRBV7-8 and TRBJ2-1; 12 bases are a match to TRBD2. Germline CDR1 reads SGHVS; CDR2 reads FQNEAQ. CDR3 length equals 18 residues. The V and J ends lost 1 base and 3 bases, in that order; junction bases with no gene match: 7. Variable domain in full (rest from reference TRBV7-8 and TRBJ2-1): GAGVSQSPRYKVAKRGQDVALRCDPISGHVSLFWYQQALGQGPEFLTYFQNEAQLDKSGLPSDRFFAERPEGSVSTLKIQRTQQEDSAVYLCASSLGTSGDTYYNEQFFGPGTRLTVL.

The CDR3 is CASSERLAGGNEQFF. CDR3 bases: TGTGCCAGCAGTGAAAGACTAGCGGGAGGAAATGAGCAGTTCTTC. The gene calls are TRBV25-1 and TRBJ2-1, with 13 bases lining up with TRBD2. This CDR3 is built from 15 residues. Germline V gene data show CDR1 as MGHDK and CDR2 as SYGVNS. The J segment lost 7 bases and the V segment lost 2 bases, leaving 2 bases of the junction unmatched.

This clone occurred a few times. The J gene is TRBJ1-1, the V gene TRBV6-4, with D maybe TRBD1 (5 bases). CDR1 is MRHNA, CDR2 SNTAGT, per germline. V shed 3 bases and J shed 5 bases, with 10 bases lying between them. The CDR3 spans 13 residues. The CDR3 DNA reads TGTGCCAGCAGTGAGCAGGGATCTACTGAAGCTTTCTTT. Protein: CASSEQGSTEAFF.

This clone has only a few counts. This rearrangement joins TRBV11-3 to TRBJ2-7; a weak D match, TRBD2 (5 bases). CDR1 is SGHNT and CDR2 is YENEEA in the germline V gene. V was trimmed by 6 bases and J by 3 bases, leaving 15 bases between them. CDR3 length: 14 amino acids. CDR3 loop: CASRVTSGSYEQYF. CDR3 in DNA: TGTGCCAGCAGAGTTACGTCGGGGAGCTACGAGCAGTACTTC. Filled out from reference TRBV11-3 and TRBJ2-7, the complete variable domain reads EAGVVQSPRYKIIEKKQPVAFWCNPISGHNTLYWYLQNLGQGPELLIRYENEEAVDDSQLPKDRFSAERLKGVDSTLKIQPAELGDSAVYLCASRVTSGSYEQYFGPGTRLTVT.

This chain connects TRBV5-6 to TRBJ2-3; D unresolved. Germline V gene sequence: CDR1 SGHDT, CDR2 YYEEEE. Trimming removed 3 bases from V and 2 bases from J, with 10 bases in between. CDR3 length: 14 residues. In DNA, the CDR3 is TGTGCCAGCAGCTGGGTGGGTTTCACAGATACGCAGTATTTT. Protein: CASSWVGFTDTQYF.

The chain combines TRBV28 with TRBJ1-5; TRBD1 is a possible D gene (5 bases). The CDR3 length is 14 residues. The V gene lost 6 bases and the J gene lost 2 bases, with 11 bases spanning the gap. Germline-derived CDR1 and CDR2 are MDHEN and SYDVKM. CDR3 nucleotide sequence: TGTGCCAGCAGAAGGGGTATGGGCAATCAGCCCCAGCATTTT. Amino acids: CASRRGMGNQPQHF.